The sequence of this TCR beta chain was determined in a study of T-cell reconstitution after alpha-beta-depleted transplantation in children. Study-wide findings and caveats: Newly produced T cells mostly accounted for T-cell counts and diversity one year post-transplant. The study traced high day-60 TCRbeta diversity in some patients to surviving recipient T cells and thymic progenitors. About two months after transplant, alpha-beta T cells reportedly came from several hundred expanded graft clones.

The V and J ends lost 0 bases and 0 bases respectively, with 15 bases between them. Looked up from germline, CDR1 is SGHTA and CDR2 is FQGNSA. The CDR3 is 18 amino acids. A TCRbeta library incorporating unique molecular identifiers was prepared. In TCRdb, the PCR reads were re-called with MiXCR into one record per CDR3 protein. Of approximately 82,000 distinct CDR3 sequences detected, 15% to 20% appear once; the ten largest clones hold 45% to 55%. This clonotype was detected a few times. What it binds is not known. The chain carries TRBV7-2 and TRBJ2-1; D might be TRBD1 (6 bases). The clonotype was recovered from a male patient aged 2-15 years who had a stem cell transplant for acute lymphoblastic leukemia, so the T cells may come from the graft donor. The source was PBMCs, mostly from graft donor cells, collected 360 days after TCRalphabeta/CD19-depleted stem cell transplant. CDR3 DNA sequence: TGTGCCAGCAGCTTAGCCCCATCGACAGGATACTCCTACAATGAGCAGTTCTTC. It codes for CASSLAPSTGYSYNEQFF. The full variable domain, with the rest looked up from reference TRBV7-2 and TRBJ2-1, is GAGVSQSPSNKVTEKGKDVELRCDPISGHTALYWYRQSLGQGLEFLIYFQGNSAPDKSGLPSDRFSAERTGGSVSTLTIQRTQQEDSAVYLCASSLAPSTGYSYNEQFFGPGTRLTVL.